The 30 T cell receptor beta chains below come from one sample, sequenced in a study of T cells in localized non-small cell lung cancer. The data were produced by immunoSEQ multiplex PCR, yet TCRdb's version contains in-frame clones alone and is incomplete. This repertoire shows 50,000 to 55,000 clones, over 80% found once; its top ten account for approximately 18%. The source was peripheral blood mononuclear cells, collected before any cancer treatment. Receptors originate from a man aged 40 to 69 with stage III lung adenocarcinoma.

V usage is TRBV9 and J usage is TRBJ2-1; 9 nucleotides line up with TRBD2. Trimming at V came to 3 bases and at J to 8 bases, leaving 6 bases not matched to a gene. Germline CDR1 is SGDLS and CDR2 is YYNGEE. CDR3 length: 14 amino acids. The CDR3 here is CASSGSGGVDEQFF. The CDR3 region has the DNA TGTGCCAGCAGCGGTAGCGGGGGCGTCGATGAGCAGTTCTTC.

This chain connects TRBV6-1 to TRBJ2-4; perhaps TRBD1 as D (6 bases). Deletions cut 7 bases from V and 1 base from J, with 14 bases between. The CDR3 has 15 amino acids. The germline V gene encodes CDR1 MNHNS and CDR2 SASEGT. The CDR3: CASNHNDRAKNIQYF. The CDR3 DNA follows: TGTGCCAGCAACCATAACGACAGGGCCAAAAACATTCAGTACTTC.

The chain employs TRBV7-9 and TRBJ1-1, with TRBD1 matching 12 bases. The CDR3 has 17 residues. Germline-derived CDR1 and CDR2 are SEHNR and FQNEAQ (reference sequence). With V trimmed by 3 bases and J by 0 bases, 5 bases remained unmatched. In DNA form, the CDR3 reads TGTGCCAGCAGCTTGGGGACAGGGGGCAATCTGAACACTGAAGCTTTCTTT. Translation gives CASSLGTGGNLNTEAFF. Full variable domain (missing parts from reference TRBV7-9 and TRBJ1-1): DTGVSQNPRHKITKRGQNVTFRCDPISEHNRLYWYRQTLGQGPEFLTYFQNEAQLEKSRLLSDRFSAERPKGSFSTLEIQRTEQGDSAMYLCASSLGTGGNLNTEAFFGQGTRLTVV.

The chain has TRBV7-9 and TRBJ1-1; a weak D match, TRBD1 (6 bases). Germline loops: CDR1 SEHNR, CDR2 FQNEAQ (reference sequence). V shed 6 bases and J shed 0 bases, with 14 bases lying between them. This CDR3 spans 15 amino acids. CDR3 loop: CASRSTSGVNTEAFF. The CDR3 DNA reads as TGTGCCAGCAGGTCAACCTCAGGGGTGAACACTGAAGCTTTCTTT.

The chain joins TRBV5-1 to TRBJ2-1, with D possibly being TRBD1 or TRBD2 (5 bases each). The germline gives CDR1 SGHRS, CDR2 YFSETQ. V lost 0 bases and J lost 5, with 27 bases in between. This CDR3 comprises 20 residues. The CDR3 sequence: CASSLVVFVGSGRGNNEQFF. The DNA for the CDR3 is TGCGCCAGCAGCTTGGTTGTCTTCGTTGGGTCGGGACGAGGAAACAATGAGCAGTTCTTC.

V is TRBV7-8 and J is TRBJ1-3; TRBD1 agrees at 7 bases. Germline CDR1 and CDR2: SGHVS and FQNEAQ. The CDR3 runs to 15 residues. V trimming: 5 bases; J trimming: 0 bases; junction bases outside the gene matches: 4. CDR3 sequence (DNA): TGTGCCAGCAGCGCACAGGGGAGCTCTGGAAACACCATATATTTT. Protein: CASSAQGSSGNTIYF. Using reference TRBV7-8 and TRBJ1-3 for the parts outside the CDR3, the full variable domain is GAGVSQSPRYKVAKRGQDVALRCDPISGHVSLFWYQQALGQGPEFLTYFQNEAQLDKSGLPSDRFFAERPEGSVSTLKIQRTQQEDSAVYLCASSAQGSSGNTIYFGEGSWLTVV.

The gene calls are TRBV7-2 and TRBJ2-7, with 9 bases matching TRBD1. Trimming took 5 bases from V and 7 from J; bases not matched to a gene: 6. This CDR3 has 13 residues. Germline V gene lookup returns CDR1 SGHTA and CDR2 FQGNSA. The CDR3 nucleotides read TGTGCCAGCAGCCTCGGACAGGGGAGGGAGCAGTACTTC. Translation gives CASSLGQGREQYF.

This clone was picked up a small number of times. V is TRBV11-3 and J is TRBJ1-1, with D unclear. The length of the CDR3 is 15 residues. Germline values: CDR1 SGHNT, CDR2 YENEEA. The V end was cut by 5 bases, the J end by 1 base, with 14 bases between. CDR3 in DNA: TGTGCCAGCAGCACGATTCAAGAGTGGAACACTGAAGCTTTCTTT. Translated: CASSTIQEWNTEAFF.

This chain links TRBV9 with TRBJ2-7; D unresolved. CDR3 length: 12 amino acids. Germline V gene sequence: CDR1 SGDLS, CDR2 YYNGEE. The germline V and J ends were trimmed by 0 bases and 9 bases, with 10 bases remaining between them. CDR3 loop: CASSVAGDRQYF. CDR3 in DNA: TGTGCCAGCAGCGTAGCTGGGGATAGGCAGTACTTC.

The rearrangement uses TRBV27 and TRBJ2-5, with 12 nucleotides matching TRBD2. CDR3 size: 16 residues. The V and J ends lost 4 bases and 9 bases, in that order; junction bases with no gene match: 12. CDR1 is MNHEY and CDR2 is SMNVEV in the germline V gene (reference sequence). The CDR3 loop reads CASSSGTSGSPRPQYF. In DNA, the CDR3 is TGTGCCAGCAGTTCCGGGACTAGCGGGTCTCCCCGCCCCCAGTACTTC.

The CDR3 DNA reads TGTGCCAGCTCTCGATCGGACGGGCCTTCACCCCTCCACTTT. Its protein product is CASSRSDGPSPLHF. V gene TRBV18 combines with J gene TRBJ1-6; D not resolved. V was trimmed by 6 bases and J by 9 bases, leaving 15 bases between them. The germline V gene encodes CDR1 KGHSH and CDR2 LQKENI. The CDR3 length is 14 residues. Using reference TRBV18 and TRBJ1-6 for the parts outside the CDR3, the full variable domain is NAGVMQNPRHLVRRRGQEARLRCSPMKGHSHVYWYRQLPEEGLKFMVYLQKENIIDESGMPKERFSAEFPKEGPSILRIQQVVRGDSAAYFCASSRSDGPSPLHFGNGTRLTVT.

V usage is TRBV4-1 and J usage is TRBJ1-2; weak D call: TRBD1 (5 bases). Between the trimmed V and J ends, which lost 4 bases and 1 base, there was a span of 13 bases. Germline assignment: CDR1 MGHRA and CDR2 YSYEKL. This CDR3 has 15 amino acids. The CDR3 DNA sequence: TGCGCCAGCAGCCCACAGGAAGACCTTAACTATGGCTACACCTTC. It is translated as CASSPQEDLNYGYTF.

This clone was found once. The CDR3: CASRHLGDRGTIIRAYEQYF. CDR3 DNA: TGTGCCAGCAGGCACCTTGGGGACAGGGGGACAATAATACGGGCCTACGAGCAGTACTTC. The V call is TRBV2, the J call TRBJ2-7; 11 bases line up with TRBD1. The trim removed 6 bases at V and 2 bases at J, leaving 21 bases unmatched. CDR3 length equals 20 residues. The V gene's germline CDR1 is SNHLY and CDR2 FYNNEI.

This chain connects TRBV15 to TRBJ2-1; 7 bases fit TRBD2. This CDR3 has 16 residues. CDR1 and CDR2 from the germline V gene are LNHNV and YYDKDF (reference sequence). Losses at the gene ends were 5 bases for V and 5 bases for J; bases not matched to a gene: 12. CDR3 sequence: CATSGSAGPADNEQFF. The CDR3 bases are TGTGCCACCAGCGGGTCAGCGGGACCTGCCGACAATGAGCAGTTCTTC.

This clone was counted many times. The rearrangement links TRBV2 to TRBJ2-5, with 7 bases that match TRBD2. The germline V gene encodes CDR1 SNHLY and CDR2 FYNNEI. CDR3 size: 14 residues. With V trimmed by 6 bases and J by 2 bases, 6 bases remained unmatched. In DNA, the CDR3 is TGTGCCAGCAGACCTCGGGGGGTACAAGAGACCCAGTACTTC. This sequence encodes CASRPRGVQETQYF.

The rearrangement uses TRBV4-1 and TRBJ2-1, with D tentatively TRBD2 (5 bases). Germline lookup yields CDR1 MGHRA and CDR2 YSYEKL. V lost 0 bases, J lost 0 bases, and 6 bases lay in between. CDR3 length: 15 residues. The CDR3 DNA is TGCGCCAGCAGCCAAGAGGGGAGCTCCTACAATGAGCAGTTCTTC. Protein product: CASSQEGSSYNEQFF.

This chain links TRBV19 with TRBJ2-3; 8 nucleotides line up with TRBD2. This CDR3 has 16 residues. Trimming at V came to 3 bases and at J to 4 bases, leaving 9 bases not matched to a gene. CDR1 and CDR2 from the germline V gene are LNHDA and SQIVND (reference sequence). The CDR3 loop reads CASSIIGGGRADTQYF. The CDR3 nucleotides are TGTGCCAGTAGTATTATTGGCGGGGGGAGGGCAGATACGCAGTATTTT.

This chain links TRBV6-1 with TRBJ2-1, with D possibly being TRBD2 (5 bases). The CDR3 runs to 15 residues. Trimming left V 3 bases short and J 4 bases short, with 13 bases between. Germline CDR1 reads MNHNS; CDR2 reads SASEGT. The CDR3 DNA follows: TGTGCCAGCAGTGACCTACTAGATAGATACAATGAGCAGTTCTTC. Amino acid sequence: CASSDLLDRYNEQFF.

This CDR3 is CASSAGNSPLHF. DNA for the CDR3: TGTGCCAGCAGCGCCGGTAATTCACCCCTCCACTTT. The rearrangement joins TRBV9 to TRBJ1-6; D gene uncertain. Germline values: CDR1 SGDLS, CDR2 YYNGEE. This CDR3 spans 12 amino acids. Trimming took 3 bases from V and 6 from J, leaving 4 bases between them.

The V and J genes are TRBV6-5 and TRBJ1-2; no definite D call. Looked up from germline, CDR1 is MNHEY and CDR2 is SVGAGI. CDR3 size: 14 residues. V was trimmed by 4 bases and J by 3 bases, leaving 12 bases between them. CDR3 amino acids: CASSSRPGDYGYTF. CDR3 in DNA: TGTGCCAGCAGTTCGCGACCCGGTGACTATGGCTACACCTTC.

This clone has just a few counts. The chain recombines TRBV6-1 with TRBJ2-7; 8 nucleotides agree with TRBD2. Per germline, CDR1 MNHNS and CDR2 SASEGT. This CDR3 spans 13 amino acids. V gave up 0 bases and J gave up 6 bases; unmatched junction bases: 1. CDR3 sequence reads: CASSEAGRGEQYF. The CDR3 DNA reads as TGTGCCAGCAGTGAAGCCGGGAGGGGCGAGCAGTACTTC.

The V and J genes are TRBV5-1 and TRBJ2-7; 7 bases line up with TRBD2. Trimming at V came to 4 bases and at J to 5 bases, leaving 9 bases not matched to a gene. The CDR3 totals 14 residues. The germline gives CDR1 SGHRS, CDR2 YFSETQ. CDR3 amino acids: CASSPGRGTDEQYF. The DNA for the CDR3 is TGCGCCAGCAGCCCCGGGCGGGGGACCGACGAGCAGTACTTC.

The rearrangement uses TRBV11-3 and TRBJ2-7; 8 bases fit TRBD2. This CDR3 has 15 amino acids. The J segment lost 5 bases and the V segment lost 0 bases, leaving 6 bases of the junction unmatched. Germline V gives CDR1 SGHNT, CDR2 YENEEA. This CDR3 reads CASSLDLVSGDEQYF. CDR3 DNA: TGTGCCAGCAGCTTAGATCTAGTTAGCGGGGACGAGCAGTACTTC. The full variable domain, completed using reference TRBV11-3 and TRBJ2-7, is EAGVVQSPRYKIIEKKQPVAFWCNPISGHNTLYWYLQNLGQGPELLIRYENEEAVDDSQLPKDRFSAERLKGVDSTLKIQPAELGDSAVYLCASSLDLVSGDEQYFGPGTRLTVT.

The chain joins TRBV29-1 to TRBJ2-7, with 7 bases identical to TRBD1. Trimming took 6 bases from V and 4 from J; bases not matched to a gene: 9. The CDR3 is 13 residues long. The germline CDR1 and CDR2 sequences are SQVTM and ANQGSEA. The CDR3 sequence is CSVCSQTGYEQYF. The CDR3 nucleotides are TGCAGCGTGTGCAGCCAGACAGGGTACGAGCAGTACTTC.

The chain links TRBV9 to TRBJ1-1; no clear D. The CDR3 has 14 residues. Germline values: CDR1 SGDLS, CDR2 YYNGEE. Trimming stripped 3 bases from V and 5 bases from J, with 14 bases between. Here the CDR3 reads CASSAGLFGTEAFF. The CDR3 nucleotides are TGTGCCAGCAGCGCCGGGCTATTTGGGACTGAAGCTTTCTTT. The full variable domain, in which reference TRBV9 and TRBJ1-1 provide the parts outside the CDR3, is DSGVTQTPKHLITATGQRVTLRCSPRSGDLSVYWYQQSLDQGLQFLIQYYNGEERAKGNILERFSAQQFPDLHSELNLSSLELGDSALYFCASSAGLFGTEAFFGQGTRLTVV.

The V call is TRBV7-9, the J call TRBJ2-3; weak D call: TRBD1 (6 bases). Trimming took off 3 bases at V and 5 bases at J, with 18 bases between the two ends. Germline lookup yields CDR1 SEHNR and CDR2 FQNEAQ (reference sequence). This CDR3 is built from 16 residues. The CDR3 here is CASSFRQGYWGDTQYF. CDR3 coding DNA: TGTGCCAGCAGCTTCCGTCAGGGGTATTGGGGAGATACGCAGTATTTT.

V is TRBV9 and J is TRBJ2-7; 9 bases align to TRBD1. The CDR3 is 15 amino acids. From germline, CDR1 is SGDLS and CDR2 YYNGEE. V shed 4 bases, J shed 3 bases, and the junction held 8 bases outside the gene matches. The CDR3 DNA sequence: TGTGCCAGCAGCACCCGGGACAGGGCGAACTACGAGCAGTACTTC. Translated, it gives CASSTRDRANYEQYF.

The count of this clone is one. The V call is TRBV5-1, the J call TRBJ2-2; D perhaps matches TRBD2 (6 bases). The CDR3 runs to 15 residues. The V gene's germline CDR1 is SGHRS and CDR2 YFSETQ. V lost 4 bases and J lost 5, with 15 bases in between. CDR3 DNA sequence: TGCGCCAGCAGCGCCCGGGGAGGAGAAACCGGGGAGCTGTTTTTT. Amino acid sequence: CASSARGGETGELFF.

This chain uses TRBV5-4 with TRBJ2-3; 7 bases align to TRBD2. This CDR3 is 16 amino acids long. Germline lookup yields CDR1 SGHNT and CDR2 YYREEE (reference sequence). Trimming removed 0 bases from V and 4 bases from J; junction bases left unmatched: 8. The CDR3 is CASSLAGRGRSDTQYF. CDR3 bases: TGTGCCAGCAGCTTGGCCGGGCGGGGGAGGTCAGATACGCAGTATTTT.

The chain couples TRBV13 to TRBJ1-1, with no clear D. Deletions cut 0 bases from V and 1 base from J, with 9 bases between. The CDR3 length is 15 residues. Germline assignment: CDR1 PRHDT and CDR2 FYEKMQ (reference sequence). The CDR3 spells CASSLGPRGNTEAFF. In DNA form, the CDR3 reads TGTGCCAGCAGCTTAGGCCCGCGAGGGAACACTGAAGCTTTCTTT.